One and the same sample provided the 26 T cell receptor beta chains below, sequenced in a study of shared clonotypes between healthy human individuals. Repertoires were generated with immunoSEQ multiplex PCR, while TCRdb's copy carries only in-frame clones and drops some. The sample shows more than 900,000 clones, around 78% of them seen only once. Input material: memory CD4+ T cells from PBMCs. Described subset: CD45RA-negative fraction. These TCRs come from a man aged 18 to 35 in good health. Some clones in this sample may be carry-over from other donors' samples.

The gene calls are TRBV5-1 and TRBJ2-5; weak D call: TRBD2 (6 bases). Germline assignment: CDR1 SGHRS and CDR2 YFSETQ. The CDR3 has 13 amino acids. Trimming removed 4 bases from V and 9 bases from J, with 16 bases in between. CDR3 protein: CASSVPASVAQYF. The CDR3 DNA is TGCGCCAGCAGCGTACCGGCTAGCGTGGCCCAGTACTTC.

This chain joins TRBV5-6 and TRBJ1-3; no definite D call. Per the germline V gene, CDR1 is SGHDT and CDR2 is YYEEEE. Trimming shortened V by 8 bases and J by 3 bases, and 12 bases separated the two germline ends. This CDR3 comprises 13 residues. The CDR3 region has the DNA TGTGCCAGTCAGCTTGACCGTGGAAACACCATATATTTT. Encoded protein: CASQLDRGNTIYF. The variable domain in full, with the rest retrieved from reference TRBV5-6 and TRBJ1-3, is DAGVTQSPTHLIKTRGQQVTLRCSPKSGHDTVSWYQQALGQGPQFIFQYYEEEERQRGNFPDRFSGHQFPNYSSELNVNALLLGDSALYLCASQLDRGNTIYFGEGSWLTVV.

The chain is built from TRBV4-2 and TRBJ2-3, with 10 bases lining up with TRBD2. Germline CDR1 reads LGHNA; CDR2 reads YNFKEQ. CDR3 length: 15 amino acids. J lost 5 bases, V lost 7 bases, and 9 bases had no gene match. The CDR3 sequence is CASTAAGGRGDTQYF. In DNA, the CDR3 is TGTGCCAGCACAGCAGCGGGAGGGCGGGGAGATACGCAGTATTTT.

To note about this clone: Within the sample, other DNA sequences also encode this same CDR3. The chain is built from TRBV5-5 and TRBJ2-7; TRBD1 matches at 8 bases. V was clipped by 4 bases and J by 2 bases; unmatched bases: 5. CDR3 length: 14 amino acids. Germline assignment: CDR1 SGHKS and CDR2 YYEKEE (reference sequence). The CDR3 coding sequence is TGTGCCAGCAGCCTGGACAGGGACCCCTACGAGCAGTACTTC. Protein: CASSLDRDPYEQYF.

This clone was seen a handful of times. J is TRBJ1-1 and V is TRBV28; D not certain. The V gene lost 11 bases and the J gene lost 3 bases, with 10 bases spanning the gap. The CDR3 contains 11 residues. CDR1 and CDR2 (germline): MDHEN, SYDVKM. The CDR3 is CAVNGYTEAFF. The CDR3 DNA reads TGTGCCGTAAACGGATACACTGAAGCTTTCTTT.

The V call is TRBV5-4, the J call TRBJ2-5, with 11 bases lining up with TRBD1. The CDR3 has 17 residues. V shed 3 bases and J 0 bases; nucleotides not matched to a gene: 7. The germline gives CDR1 SGHNT, CDR2 YYREEE (reference sequence). Here the CDR3 DNA reads TGTGCCAGCAGCTCAGGCGGGACAGGGGGTTACCAAGAGACCCAGTACTTC. Encoded protein: CASSSGGTGGYQETQYF.

The chain combines TRBV28 with TRBJ1-1, with D possibly being TRBD1 (6 bases). Germline V CDR1 and CDR2: MDHEN, SYDVKM. The CDR3 runs 15 residues. V shed 5 bases and J shed 0 bases, with 13 bases lying between them. Here the CDR3 DNA reads TGTGCCAGCAGTCCGGGGGGCCTAATGAACACTGAAGCTTTCTTT. Translating gives CASSPGGLMNTEAFF.

The gene calls are TRBV19 and TRBJ2-4, with D perhaps assigned TRBD1 or TRBD2 (5 bases each). The germline V gene encodes CDR1 LNHDA and CDR2 SQIVND (reference sequence). V dropped 4 bases and J dropped 0 bases, with 16 bases sitting between them. CDR3 length: 17 amino acids. The CDR3 DNA sequence: TGTGCCAGTAGTAGCGGACGGTGGGGGTTAGCCAAAAACATTCAGTACTTC. As protein: CASSSGRWGLAKNIQYF.

This chain links TRBV27 with TRBJ2-7, with 16 bases identical to TRBD2. Germline trimming cut 1 base from V and 4 bases from J; bases unmatched to any gene: 10. The CDR3 extends over 19 amino acids. Per germline, CDR1 MNHEY and CDR2 SMNVEV (reference sequence). Here the CDR3 DNA reads TGTGCCAGCAGTTTATTCCCGGGACTAGCGGGAGGGCCCTTGTACGAGCAGTACTTC. Translating it yields CASSLFPGLAGGPLYEQYF.

The gene calls are TRBV30 and TRBJ2-2; D remains unclear. The CDR3 has 15 amino acids. The germline CDR1 and CDR2 sequences are GTSNPN and SVGIG (reference sequence). V gave up 2 bases and J gave up 5 bases, with 15 bases separating them. The CDR3 sequence is CAWSFGILRTGELFF. Here the CDR3 DNA reads TGTGCCTGGAGTTTTGGGATTCTAAGGACCGGGGAGCTGTTTTTT. Full variable domain (outside the CDR3, taken from reference TRBV30 and TRBJ2-2): SQTIHQWPATLVQPVGSPLSLECTVEGTSNPNLYWYRQAAGRGLQLLFYSVGIGQISSEVPQNLSASRPQDRQFILSSKKLLLSDSGFYLCAWSFGILRTGELFFGEGSRLTVL.

The genes are TRBV18 and TRBJ2-7; 7 bases map to TRBD1. The CDR3 totals 15 residues. V dropped 3 bases and J dropped 0; count of bases not matched to a gene: 5. Looked up from germline, CDR1 is KGHSH and CDR2 is LQKENI. The CDR3 here is CASSPIRDSSYEQYF. In nucleotides, the CDR3 is TGTGCCAGCTCACCTATTAGGGACAGCTCCTACGAGCAGTACTTC.

This chain links TRBV28 with TRBJ2-1, with D perhaps matching TRBD1 (6 bases). Germline CDR1 reads MDHEN; CDR2 reads SYDVKM. Trimming took off 3 bases at V and 9 bases at J, with 15 bases between the two ends. The length of the CDR3 is 14 residues. The CDR3 DNA reads as TGTGCCAGCAGTTTTTATCAGGGGCGAGGTGAGCAGTTCTTC. Translation gives CASSFYQGRGEQFF.

The chain is built from TRBV7-8 and TRBJ2-7; 9 bases fit TRBD2. This CDR3 comprises 13 residues. V shed 8 bases, J shed 2 bases, and the junction held 4 bases outside the gene matches. Looked up from germline, CDR1 is SGHVS and CDR2 is FQNEAQ. The CDR3 protein is CASRIAGAYEQYF. The CDR3 nucleotides are TGTGCCAGCCGTATAGCGGGAGCCTACGAGCAGTACTTC.

The chain has TRBV21-1 and TRBJ1-1; the D call TRBD1 from the table was never checked on the DNA. TRBV21-1 is listed as a pseudogene. The CDR3 length is 16 residues. The CDR3 sequence: CASNSLRTGGGTEAFF. For the CDR3, the DNA is TGTGCCAGCAATTCCCTAAGAACAGGGGGCGGTACTGAAGCTTTCTTT.

This clone was seen only once. The chain recombines TRBV2 with TRBJ2-5; 7 nucleotides line up with TRBD1. Looked up from germline, CDR1 is SNHLY and CDR2 is FYNNEI. V was pared by 10 bases and J by 2 bases, with 13 bases of the junction left unmatched. CDR3 size: 15 residues. The CDR3 coding sequence is TGTGCCACCTCAACCCAGGACAGGCCTCAAGAGACCCAGTACTTC. Translating it yields CATSTQDRPQETQYF.

This chain connects TRBV25-1 to TRBJ1-2, with TRBD1 as a possible D gene (5 bases). Germline V gives CDR1 MGHDK, CDR2 SYGVNS. Trimming cost V 1 base and J 5 bases, with 11 bases left between them. The CDR3 extends over 14 amino acids. The chain's CDR3 is CASSELGTLYGYTF. CDR3 nucleotides: TGTGCCAGCAGTGAATTGGGGACGCTTTATGGCTACACCTTC.

The V gene is TRBV5-1, the J gene TRBJ1-1; 9 bases are a match to TRBD1. V was pared by 1 base and J by 6 bases, with 7 bases of the junction left unmatched. Germline V CDR1 and CDR2: SGHRS, YFSETQ. The CDR3 consists of 15 residues. The CDR3 loop reads CASSLPGQGKAEAFF. The CDR3 DNA is TGCGCCAGCAGCTTGCCGGGACAGGGAAAAGCTGAAGCTTTCTTT. Full variable domain (missing parts from reference TRBV5-1 and TRBJ1-1): KAGVTQTPRYLIKTRGQQVTLSCSPISGHRSVSWYQQTPGQGLQFLFEYFSETQRNKGNFPGRFSGRQFSNSRSEMNVSTLELGDSALYLCASSLPGQGKAEAFFGQGTRLTVV.

This clone has just one count. The rearrangement links TRBV7-2 to TRBJ2-5; maybe TRBD2 (5 bases). The CDR3 spans 13 residues. V was cut by 3 bases and J by 7 bases, with 12 bases left in between. The V gene's germline CDR1 is SGHTA and CDR2 FQGNSA. The CDR3 spells CASSLSNRGTQYF. CDR3 coding DNA: TGTGCCAGCAGCTTGTCTAACCGGGGGACCCAGTACTTC.

The chain uses TRBV5-1 and TRBJ2-3; no firm D call. The germline V gene encodes CDR1 SGHRS and CDR2 YFSETQ. The CDR3 contains 13 residues. V was shortened by 4 bases and J by 4 bases, with 10 bases between the two germline ends. For the CDR3, the DNA is TGCGCCAGCAGCGCGGATGGGGCAGATACGCAGTATTTT. Its protein is CASSADGADTQYF.

The rearrangement uses TRBV15 and TRBJ2-7; 8 nucleotides match TRBD1. Germline CDR1 and CDR2: LNHNV and YYDKDF (reference sequence). CDR3 length equals 15 residues. The trim removed 2 bases at V and 3 bases at J, leaving 6 bases unmatched. The CDR3 here is CATSRPGQGYYEQYF. In nucleotides, the CDR3 is TGTGCCACCAGCAGACCAGGACAGGGCTACTACGAGCAGTACTTC. Variable domain in full (rest from reference TRBV15 and TRBJ2-7): DAMVIQNPRYQVTQFGKPVTLSCSQTLNHNVMYWYQQKSSQAPKLLFHYYDKDFNNEADTPDNFQSRRPNTSFCFLDIRSPGLGDTAMYLCATSRPGQGYYEQYFGPGTRLTVT.

This chain uses TRBV5-1 with TRBJ2-3, with D perhaps matching TRBD1 or TRBD2 (5 bases each). This CDR3 has 16 residues. With 2 bases removed from V and 3 bases from J, the gap between germline ends came to 16 bases. Per the germline V gene, CDR1 is SGHRS and CDR2 is YFSETQ. This CDR3 reads CASSFKGFRDTDTQYF. The DNA of the CDR3 is TGCGCCAGCAGCTTTAAGGGGTTTCGGGATACAGATACGCAGTATTTT.

The chain recombines TRBV28 with TRBJ1-6, with 8 nucleotides matching TRBD1. CDR3 size: 14 residues. J lost 8 bases, V lost 5 bases, and 5 bases had no gene match. Germline V gene lookup returns CDR1 MDHEN and CDR2 SYDVKM. The CDR3 sequence: CASSEDRDDSPLHF. The CDR3 DNA reads as TGTGCCAGCAGTGAGGACAGGGATGATTCACCCCTCCACTTT. The full variable domain, in which reference TRBV28 and TRBJ1-6 provide the parts outside the CDR3, is DVKVTQSSRYLVKRTGEKVFLECVQDMDHENMFWYRQDPGLGLRLIYFSYDVKMKEKGDIPEGYSVSREKKERFSLILESASTNQTSMYLCASSEDRDDSPLHFGNGTRLTVT.

This chain links TRBV28 with TRBJ2-7; 8 bases are shared with TRBD2. Trimming took 8 bases from V and 3 from J; bases not matched to a gene: 9. This CDR3 has 14 residues. The germline V gene has CDR1 MDHEN and CDR2 SYDVKM. The CDR3 spells CASGSSGRDYEQYF. The CDR3 DNA reads TGTGCCAGCGGGTCCAGCGGGAGAGACTACGAGCAGTACTTC.

The CDR3 nucleotides are TGTGCCTGGCTTCTTAGCGGGATTGAGACCCAGTACTTC. Translation: CAWLLSGIETQYF. The genes are TRBV30 and TRBJ2-5; 8 positions agree with TRBD2. The V gene end was trimmed by 5 bases and the J gene end by 5 bases; junction bases not matched to a gene: 7. CDR3 size: 13 residues. From germline, CDR1 is GTSNPN and CDR2 SVGIG (reference sequence).

The V gene is TRBV5-1, the J gene TRBJ2-7; 8 bases are shared with TRBD1. V lost 2 bases and J lost 3; bases outside the gene matches: 7. The CDR3 length is 15 residues. The germline gives CDR1 SGHRS, CDR2 YFSETQ. CDR3 coding DNA: TGCGCCAGCAGCTTTGGACAGGGTCGAGACTACGAGCAGTACTTC. It translates to CASSFGQGRDYEQYF.

The gene calls are TRBV19 and TRBJ2-2; D may be TRBD1 (6 bases). The CDR3 is 17 amino acids. Germline CDR1 is LNHDA and CDR2 is SQIVND (reference sequence). V was pared by 6 bases and J by 0 bases, with 17 bases between. CDR3 region: CASRKQGASANTGELFF. The CDR3 DNA reads TGTGCCAGTAGGAAACAGGGCGCCTCCGCGAACACCGGGGAGCTGTTTTTT.